The 14 T cell receptor beta chains in this list originate from one sample, sequenced in a study of OX40 agonist ivuxolimab in advanced cancers. The repertoire was sequenced with immunoSEQ multiplex PCR; TCRdb's copy has only in-frame clones and lacks some. The sample carries roughly 9,400 clones, 65% to 75% recorded once. The specimen comprised CD4+ or CD8+ T cells sorted from blood, sampled in a trial of the OX40 agonist ivuxolimab. These receptors came from an adult with an advanced solid tumor such as melanoma, head and neck, liver or kidney cancer.

The chain is built from TRBV27 and TRBJ2-3; 10 bases line up with TRBD2. CDR1 and CDR2 from the germline V gene are MNHEY and SMNVEV (reference sequence). CDR3 length: 15 amino acids. V was clipped by 6 bases and J by 2 bases; unmatched bases: 5. CDR3 DNA: TGTGCCAGCAGCCCTAGCGGGGGCCTCACAGATACGCAGTATTTT. It is translated as CASSPSGGLTDTQYF.

This clone was seen a handful of times. This sequence joins TRBV29-1 and TRBJ2-5, with D possibly being TRBD2 (6 bases). Germline-derived CDR1 and CDR2 are SQVTM and ANQGSEA. Trimming took 3 bases from V and 4 from J, leaving 18 bases between them. This CDR3 region has 15 residues. CDR3 in amino acids: CSVEGYREQRETQYF. CDR3 nucleotides: TGCAGCGTTGAGGGTTACCGGGAGCAGCGAGAGACCCAGTACTTC.

J is TRBJ2-5 and V is TRBV4-1, with D tentatively TRBD1 (6 bases). The last part of the DNA fits TRBJ2-7 better; the J call may be wrong. The CDR3 has 15 residues. Per germline, CDR1 MGHRA and CDR2 YSYEKL. The CDR3 DNA reads as TGCGCCAGCAGCCAACAATTACAGGGATCCTACGAGCAGTACTTC. Its translation is CASSQQLQGSYEQYF.

The chain links TRBV28 to TRBJ1-2; D is ambiguous. Germline V gene lookup returns CDR1 MDHEN and CDR2 SYDVKM. The CDR3 totals 13 residues. Trimming removed 6 bases from V and 5 bases from J, with 13 bases in between. The CDR3 coding sequence is TGTGCCAGCAGCCCCGCCCTTTATTATGGCTACACCTTC. Its protein product is CASSPALYYGYTF.

The CDR3 nucleotides read TGTGCCAGTAGCTCGGGTAACACTGAAGCTTTCTTT. It is translated as CASSSGNTEAFF. The chain links TRBV19 to TRBJ1-1; D call uncertain. The CDR3 extends over 12 amino acids. Germline CDR1 is LNHDA and CDR2 is SQIVND (reference sequence). Trimming removed 6 bases at V and 2 bases at J, with 7 bases between.

V usage is TRBV6-5 and J usage is TRBJ2-3; 9 bases are a match to TRBD2. The germline gives CDR1 MNHEY, CDR2 SVGAGI. The length of the CDR3 is 15 residues. The J segment lost 1 base and the V segment lost 7 bases, leaving 6 bases of the junction unmatched. CDR3 amino acids: CASTELAGGTDTQYF. In DNA, the CDR3 is TGTGCCAGCACCGAATTAGCGGGGGGCACAGATACGCAGTATTTT.

The V call is TRBV9, the J call TRBJ1-4; possible D gene TRBD1, 5 bases. V was cut by 4 bases and J by 8 bases, with 18 bases left in between. Germline V gives CDR1 SGDLS, CDR2 YYNGEE. CDR3 length equals 15 residues. Here the CDR3 reads CASSPSGFRAEKLFF. CDR3 DNA sequence: TGTGCCAGCAGCCCTTCAGGGTTCAGGGCGGAAAAACTGTTTTTT.

The CDR3 spells CASSPIEASQGNTEAFF. CDR3 nucleotide sequence: TGTGCCAGCAGTCCCATTGAGGCGTCGCAGGGGAACACTGAAGCTTTCTTT. The chain couples TRBV28 to TRBJ1-1, with a possible D match to TRBD1 (5 bases). Germline lookup yields CDR1 MDHEN and CDR2 SYDVKM. V was pared by 5 bases and J by 1 base, with 20 bases between. This CDR3 has 17 amino acids.

The V call is TRBV27, the J call TRBJ1-2; no definite D call. CDR3 length equals 14 residues. Germline V CDR1 and CDR2: MNHEY, SMNVEV (reference sequence). V gave up 5 bases and J gave up 9 bases, with 19 bases separating them. The CDR3 DNA sequence: TGTGCCAGCAGTGTACTTACCGATCCTATTAGCTACACCTTC. The encoded protein is CASSVLTDPISYTF.

This clone was counted between two and nine times. An end of the junction differs from the germline gene, which may be a read error. The sample holds other DNA sequences that translate to the same CDR3. V usage is TRBV7-9 and J usage is TRBJ1-1; D may be TRBD1 (6 bases). The CDR3 loop spans 16 amino acids. CDR1 and CDR2 from the germline V gene are SEHNR and FQNEAQ (reference sequence). Written as DNA, the CDR3 is TGCGCCAGCAGCCAAGGAGTTAACAGGGAGAACACTGAAGCTTTCTTT. This gives the protein CASSQGVNRENTEAFF. The variable domain in full, with the rest retrieved from reference TRBV7-9 and TRBJ1-1, is DTGVSQNPRHKITKRGQNVTFRCDPISEHNRLYWYRQTLGQGPEFLTYFQNEAQLEKSRLLSDRFSAERPKGSFSTLEIQRTEQGDSAMYLCASSQGVNRENTEAFFGQGTRLTVV.

This sequence joins TRBV4-3 and TRBJ2-7, with TRBD2 identical over 10 bases. With V trimmed by 0 bases and J by 3 bases, 8 bases remained unmatched. The germline V gene encodes CDR1 LGHNA and CDR2 YSLEER. This CDR3 comprises 17 residues. The CDR3 DNA follows: TGCGCCAGCAGCCAAGAGTCCCCCACTAGCGGGGTCTACGAGCAGTACTTC. Translation: CASSQESPTSGVYEQYF.

This clone appeared many times. The J gene is TRBJ1-5, the V gene TRBV28; D not certain. Germline CDR1 MDHEN, CDR2 SYDVKM. This CDR3 comprises 13 residues. V lost 7 bases to trimming and J lost 1 base, with 8 bases between them. This chain's CDR3 is CASTYGSNQPQHF. In DNA, the CDR3 is TGTGCCAGCACCTATGGGAGCAATCAGCCCCAGCATTTT.

This chain uses TRBV23-1 with TRBJ2-6; D is undetermined. TRBV23-1 is labeled an ORF, and its function is uncertain. V gave up 0 bases and J gave up 0 bases, with 15 bases separating them. This CDR3 spans 19 amino acids. The CDR3 region has the DNA TGCGCCAGCAGTCAATCGTTTGGGATAATAACCTCTGGGGCCAACGTCCTGACTTTC. This gives the protein CASSQSFGIITSGANVLTF.

A few counts support this clone. The chain joins TRBV6-4 to TRBJ1-6, with D hard to call. V was pared by 11 bases and J by 8 bases, with 16 bases between. This CDR3 spans 13 amino acids. Germline loops: CDR1 MRHNA, CDR2 SNTAGT. The chain's CDR3 is CAGPDCAHSPLHF. The CDR3 nucleotides read TGTGCCGGACCTGACTGCGCTCATTCACCCCTCCACTTT.